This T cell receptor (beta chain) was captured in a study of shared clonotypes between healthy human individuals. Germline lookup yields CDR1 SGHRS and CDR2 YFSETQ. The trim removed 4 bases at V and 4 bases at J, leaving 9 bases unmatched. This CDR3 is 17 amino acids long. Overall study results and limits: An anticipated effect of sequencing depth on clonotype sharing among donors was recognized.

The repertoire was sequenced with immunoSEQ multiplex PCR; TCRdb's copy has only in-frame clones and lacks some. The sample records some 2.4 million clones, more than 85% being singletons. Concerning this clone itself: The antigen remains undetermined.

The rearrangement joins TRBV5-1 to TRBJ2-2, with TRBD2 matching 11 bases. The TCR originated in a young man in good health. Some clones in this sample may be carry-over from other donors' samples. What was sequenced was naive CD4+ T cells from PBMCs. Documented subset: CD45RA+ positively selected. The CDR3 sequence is CASSRGLAGFFTGELFF. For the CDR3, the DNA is TGCGCCAGCAGCCGCGGACTAGCGGGTTTCTTCACCGGGGAGCTGTTTTTT.